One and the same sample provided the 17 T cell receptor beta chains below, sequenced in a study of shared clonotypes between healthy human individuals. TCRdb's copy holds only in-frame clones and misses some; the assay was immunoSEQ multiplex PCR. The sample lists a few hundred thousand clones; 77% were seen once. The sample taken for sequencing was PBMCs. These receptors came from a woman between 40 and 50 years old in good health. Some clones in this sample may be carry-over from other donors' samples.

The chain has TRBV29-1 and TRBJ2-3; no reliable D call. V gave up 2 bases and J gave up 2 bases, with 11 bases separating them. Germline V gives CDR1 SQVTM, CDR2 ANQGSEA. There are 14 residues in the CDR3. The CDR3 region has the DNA TGCAGCGTTGAACAAGACCGATACACAGATACGCAGTATTTT. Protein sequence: CSVEQDRYTDTQYF.

CDR3: CATSIFGELFF. The CDR3 DNA follows: TGTGCCACCAGCATCTTCGGGGAGCTGTTTTTT. V is TRBV15 and J is TRBJ2-2, with D unresolved. This CDR3 has 11 residues. Germline V gene lookup returns CDR1 LNHNV and CDR2 YYDKDF (reference sequence). The V gene lost 4 bases and the J gene lost 7 bases, with 4 bases spanning the gap.

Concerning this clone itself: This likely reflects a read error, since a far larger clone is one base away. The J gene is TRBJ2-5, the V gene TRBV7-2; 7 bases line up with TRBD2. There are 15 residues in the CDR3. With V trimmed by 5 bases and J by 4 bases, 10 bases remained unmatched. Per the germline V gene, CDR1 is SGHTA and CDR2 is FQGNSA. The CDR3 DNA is TGTGCCAGCAGCCCCCGACTAGCAGGAGCAGAGACCCAGTACTTC. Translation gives CASSPRLAGAETQYF.

The CDR3, as DNA: TGTGCCAGCAGCTGGACAGGGTCCGCAGGAAACACCATATATTTT. Translating it yields CASSWTGSAGNTIYF. The chain uses TRBV28 and TRBJ1-3; 8 nucleotides line up with TRBD1. The CDR3 is 15 amino acids. V lost 6 bases and J lost 4; bases outside the gene matches: 8. CDR1 MDHEN and CDR2 SYDVKM come from the germline V gene.

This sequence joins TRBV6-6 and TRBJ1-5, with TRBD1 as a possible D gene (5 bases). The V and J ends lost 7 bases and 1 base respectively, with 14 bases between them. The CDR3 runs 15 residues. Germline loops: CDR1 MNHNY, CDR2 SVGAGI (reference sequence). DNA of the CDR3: TGTGCCAGCACCCCAACAGGTATAAGCAATCAGCCCCAGCATTTT. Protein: CASTPTGISNQPQHF.

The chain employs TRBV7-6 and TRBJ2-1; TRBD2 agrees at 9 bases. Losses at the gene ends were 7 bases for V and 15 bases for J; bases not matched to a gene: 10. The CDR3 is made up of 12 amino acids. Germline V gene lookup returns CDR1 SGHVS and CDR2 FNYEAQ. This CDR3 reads CASTTMGLAPFF. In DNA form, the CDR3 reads TGTGCCAGCACGACCATGGGACTAGCTCCGTTCTTC.

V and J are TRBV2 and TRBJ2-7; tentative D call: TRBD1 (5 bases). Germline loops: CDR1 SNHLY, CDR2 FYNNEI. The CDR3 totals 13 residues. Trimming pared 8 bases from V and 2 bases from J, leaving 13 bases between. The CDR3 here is CASSGSGTYEQYF. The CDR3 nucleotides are TGTGCCAGCTCAGGGTCTGGGACCTACGAGCAGTACTTC.

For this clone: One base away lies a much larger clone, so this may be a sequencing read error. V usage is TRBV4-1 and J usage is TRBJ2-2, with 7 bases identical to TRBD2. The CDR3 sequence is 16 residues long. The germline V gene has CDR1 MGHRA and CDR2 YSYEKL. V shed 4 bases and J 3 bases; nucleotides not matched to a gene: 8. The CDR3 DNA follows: TGCGCCAGCAGCCGAGACGGGGAGGGCTACACCGGGGAGCTGTTTTTT. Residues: CASSRDGEGYTGELFF.

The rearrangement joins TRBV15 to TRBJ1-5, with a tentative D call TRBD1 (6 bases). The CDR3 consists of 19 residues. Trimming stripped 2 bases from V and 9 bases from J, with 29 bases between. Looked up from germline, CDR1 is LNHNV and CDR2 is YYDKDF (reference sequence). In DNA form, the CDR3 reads TGTGCCACCAGCAGAAAAGGAGGTATCCGGGACACCTGGTTTGGGCCCCAGCATTTT. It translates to CATSRKGGIRDTWFGPQHF.

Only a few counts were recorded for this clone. CDR3 nucleotide sequence: TGTGCCAGCAGTTTTAGGGGCAGCGTCCAAGAGACCCAGTACTTC. This codes for CASSFRGSVQETQYF. The genes are TRBV28 and TRBJ2-5; a possible D gene is TRBD1 (5 bases). This CDR3 is 15 amino acids long. Trimming removed 3 bases from V and 1 base from J, with 12 bases in between. Germline assignment: CDR1 MDHEN and CDR2 SYDVKM.

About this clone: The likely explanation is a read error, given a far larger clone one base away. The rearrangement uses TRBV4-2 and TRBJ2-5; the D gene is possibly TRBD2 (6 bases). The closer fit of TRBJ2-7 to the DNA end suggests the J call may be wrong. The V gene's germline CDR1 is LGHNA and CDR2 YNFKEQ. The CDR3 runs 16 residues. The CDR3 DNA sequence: TGTGCCAGCAGCCCGGGGATGTGGGACTCTTCCTACGAGCAGTACTTC. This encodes CASSPGMWDSSYEQYF.

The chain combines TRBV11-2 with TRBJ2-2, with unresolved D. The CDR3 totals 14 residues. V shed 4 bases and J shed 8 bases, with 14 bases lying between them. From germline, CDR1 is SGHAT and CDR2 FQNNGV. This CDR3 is CASSYRTDTGELFF. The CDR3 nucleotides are TGTGCCAGCAGCTACCGAACAGATACTGGGGAGCTGTTTTTT.

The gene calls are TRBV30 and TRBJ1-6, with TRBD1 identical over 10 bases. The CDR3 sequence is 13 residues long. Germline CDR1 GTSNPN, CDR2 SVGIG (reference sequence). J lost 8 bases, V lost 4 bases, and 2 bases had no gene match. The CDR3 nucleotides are TGTGCCTGGAAGGGGACAGGGGATTCACCCCTCCACTTT. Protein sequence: CAWKGTGDSPLHF.

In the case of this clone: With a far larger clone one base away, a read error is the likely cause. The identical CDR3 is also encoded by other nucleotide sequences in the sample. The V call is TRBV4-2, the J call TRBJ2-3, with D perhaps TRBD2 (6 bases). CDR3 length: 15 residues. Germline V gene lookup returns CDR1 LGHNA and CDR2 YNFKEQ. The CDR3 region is CASSPGLTDADTQYF. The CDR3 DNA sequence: TGTGCCAGCAGCCCCGGACTAACAGACGCAGATACACAGTATTTT.

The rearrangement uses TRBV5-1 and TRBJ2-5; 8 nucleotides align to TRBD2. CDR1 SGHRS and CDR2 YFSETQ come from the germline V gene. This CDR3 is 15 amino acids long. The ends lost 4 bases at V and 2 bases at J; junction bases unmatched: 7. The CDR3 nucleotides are TGCGCCAGCAGCCGCGGTGCTAGCGGGCAAGAGACCCAGTACTTC. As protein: CASSRGASGQETQYF.

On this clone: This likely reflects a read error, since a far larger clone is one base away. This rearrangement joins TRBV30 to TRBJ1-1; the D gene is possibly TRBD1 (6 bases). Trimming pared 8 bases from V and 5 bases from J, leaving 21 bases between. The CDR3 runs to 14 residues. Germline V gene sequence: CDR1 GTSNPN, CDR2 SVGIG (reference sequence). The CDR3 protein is CAAGQRGGTTEAFF. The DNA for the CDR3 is TGTGCCGCGGGACAAAGGGGGGGAACTACTGAAGCTTTCTTT.

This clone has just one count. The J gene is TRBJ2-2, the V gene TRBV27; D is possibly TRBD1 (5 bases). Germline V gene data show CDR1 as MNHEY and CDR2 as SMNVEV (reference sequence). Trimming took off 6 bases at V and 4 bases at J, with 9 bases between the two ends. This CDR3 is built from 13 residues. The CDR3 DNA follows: TGTGCCAGCAGCAGGGCTATCACCGGGGAGCTGTTTTTT. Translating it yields CASSRAITGELFF.